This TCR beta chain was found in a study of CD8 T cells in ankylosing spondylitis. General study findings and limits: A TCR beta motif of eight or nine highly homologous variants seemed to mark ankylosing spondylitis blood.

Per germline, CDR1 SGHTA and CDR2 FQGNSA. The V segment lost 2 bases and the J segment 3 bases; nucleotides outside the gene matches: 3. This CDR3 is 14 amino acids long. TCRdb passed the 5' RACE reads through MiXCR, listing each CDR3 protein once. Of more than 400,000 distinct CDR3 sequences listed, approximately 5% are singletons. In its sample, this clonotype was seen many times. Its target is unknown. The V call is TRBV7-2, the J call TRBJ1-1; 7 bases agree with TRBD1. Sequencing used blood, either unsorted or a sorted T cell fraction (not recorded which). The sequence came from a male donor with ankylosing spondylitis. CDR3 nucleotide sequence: TGTGCCAGCAGCTTATCCAGGGGGGACACTGAAGCTTTCTTT. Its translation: CASSLSRGDTEAFF.